Listed below are T cell receptor beta chains from one sample, sequenced in a study of blood T cell repertoires in COVID-19. The repertoire was sequenced with immunoSEQ multiplex PCR; TCRdb's copy has only in-frame clones and lacks some. The sample shows about 320,000 clones, roughly nine tenths of them seen only once. Material for sequencing was peripheral blood. The receptors here all came from a man younger than 30 who had recovered from COVID-19. Both conserved end residues are part of each CDR3. D genes are given only for firm matches. Clone sizes are given selectively: once, few, many, or a class where the clone is expanded.

V gene: TRBV27
D gene: -
J gene: TRBJ1-2
clone size: few
CDR3 protein: CASSLRQGLKGYTF
CDR3 DNA: TGTGCCAGCAGTTTACGGCAGGGGTTGAAGGGCTACACCTTC

V gene: TRBV15
D gene: TRBD1
J gene: TRBJ2-7
clone size: -
CDR3 protein: CATSRARQGYEQYF
CDR3 DNA: TGTGCCACCAGCAGAGCGAGACAGGGGTACGAGCAGTACTTC

V gene: TRBV18
D gene: -
J gene: TRBJ2-5
clone size: -
CDR3 protein: CASSPRVETQYF
CDR3 DNA: TGTGCCAGCTCACCTAGAGTTGAGACCCAGTACTTC

V gene: TRBV3-1/TRBV3-2
D gene: TRBD1
J gene: TRBJ2-3
clone size: -
CDR3 protein: CASSHTGGTDTQYF
CDR3 DNA: TGTGCCAGCAGCCATACAGGGGGCACAGATACGCAGTATTTT

V gene: TRBV5-6
D gene: TRBD1
J gene: TRBJ1-2
clone size: -
CDR3 protein: CASRDGQVYGYTF
CDR3 DNA: TGTGCCAGCAGGGACGGACAGGTCTATGGCTACACCTTC

V gene: TRBV12-5
D gene: TRBD1
J gene: TRBJ2-7
clone size: -
CDR3 protein: CASGETGIYEQYF
CDR3 DNA: TGTGCTAGTGGTGAGACAGGGATCTACGAGCAGTACTTC

V gene: TRBV6-5
D gene: TRBD1
J gene: TRBJ1-2
clone size: -
CDR3 protein: CASSYRDSIYGYTF
CDR3 DNA: TGTGCCAGCAGTTACCGGGACAGCATCTATGGCTACACCTTC

V gene: TRBV6-5
D gene: -
J gene: TRBJ1-1
clone size: -
CDR3 protein: CASRKGLGTEAFF
CDR3 DNA: TGTGCCAGCAGGAAGGGGCTAGGAACTGAAGCTTTCTTT

V gene: TRBV19
D gene: TRBD1
J gene: TRBJ1-2
clone size: few
CDR3 protein: CASSVPGGLDYGYTF
CDR3 DNA: TGTGCCAGTAGTGTCCCAGGGGGGCTAGACTATGGCTACACCTTC

V gene: TRBV7-9
D gene: -
J gene: TRBJ2-3
clone size: -
CDR3 protein: CASTMGLSVADTQYF
CDR3 DNA: TGTGCCAGCACCATGGGACTTTCAGTGGCAGATACGCAGTATTTT

V gene: TRBV6-2/TRBV6-3
D gene: -
J gene: TRBJ2-7
clone size: -
CDR3 protein: CASSPRGYEQYF
CDR3 DNA: TGTGCCAGCAGCCCACGAGGCTACGAGCAGTACTTC

V gene: TRBV3-1/TRBV3-2
D gene: TRBD1
J gene: TRBJ1-6
clone size: -
CDR3 protein: CASSRGQGLNSPLHF
CDR3 DNA: TGTGCCAGCAGCCGCGGACAGGGCCTAAATTCACCCCTCCACTTT

V gene: TRBV5-4
D gene: TRBD1
J gene: TRBJ1-2
clone size: once
CDR3 protein: CASSQGGDYGYTF
CDR3 DNA: TGTGCCAGCAGTCAGGGGGGAGATTATGGCTACACCTTC

V gene: TRBV25-1
D gene: -
J gene: TRBJ1-2
clone size: -
CDR3 protein: CATSRRDGYGYTF
CDR3 DNA: TGTGCCACCTCCCGGAGGGATGGCTATGGCTACACCTTC

V gene: TRBV5-1
D gene: -
J gene: TRBJ2-2
clone size: -
CDR3 protein: CASSSSTSLSTGELFF
CDR3 DNA: TGCGCCAGCAGCTCGTCGACTAGTCTTAGTACCGGGGAGCTGTTTTTT

V gene: TRBV27
D gene: TRBD1
J gene: TRBJ1-1
clone size: -
CDR3 protein: CASSSDREHTEAFF
CDR3 DNA: TGTGCCAGCAGTTCAGACAGGGAACACACTGAAGCTTTCTTT

V gene: TRBV7-8
D gene: TRBD1
J gene: TRBJ1-2
clone size: few
CDR3 protein: CASSLQGEYYGYTF
CDR3 DNA: TGTGCCAGCAGCTTACAGGGGGAATACTATGGCTACACCTTC

V gene: TRBV11-3
D gene: -
J gene: TRBJ2-2
clone size: -
CDR3 protein: CASSHRVGRNTGELFF
CDR3 DNA: TGTGCCAGCAGCCACCGAGTTGGTCGGAACACCGGGGAGCTGTTTTTT

V gene: TRBV12-3/TRBV12-4
D gene: -
J gene: TRBJ2-6
clone size: -
CDR3 protein: CASGRDWANVLTF
CDR3 DNA: TGTGCCAGCGGAAGGGACTGGGCCAACGTCCTGACTTTC

V gene: TRBV5-1
D gene: -
J gene: TRBJ2-1
clone size: few
CDR3 protein: CASSLKRGEQFF
CDR3 DNA: TGCGCCAGCAGCTTGAAACGGGGGGAGCAGTTCTTC

V gene: TRBV3-1/TRBV3-2
D gene: -
J gene: TRBJ1-1
clone size: -
CDR3 protein: CASSQEGGTEAFF
CDR3 DNA: TGTGCCAGCAGCCAAGAAGGCGGGACGGAAGCTTTCTTT

V gene: TRBV18
D gene: TRBD2
J gene: TRBJ2-1
clone size: once
CDR3 protein: CASSPYSGGSYNEQFF
CDR3 DNA: TGTGCCAGCTCACCTTATAGCGGGGGCTCCTACAATGAGCAGTTCTTC

V gene: TRBV7-2
D gene: -
J gene: TRBJ1-1
clone size: -
CDR3 protein: CASSLLGAGRSAEAFF
CDR3 DNA: TGTGCCAGCAGCCTACTCGGGGCGGGACGGTCCGCTGAAGCTTTCTTT

V gene: TRBV18
D gene: TRBD1
J gene: TRBJ2-2
clone size: -
CDR3 protein: CASSPSGTGSRELFF
CDR3 DNA: TGTGCCAGCTCACCCTCCGGGACAGGGTCGAGGGAGCTGTTTTTT

V gene: TRBV9
D gene: -
J gene: TRBJ2-6
clone size: -
CDR3 protein: CASSPRVAGANVLTF
CDR3 DNA: TGTGCCAGCAGCCCGCGGGTGGCTGGGGCCAACGTCCTGACTTTC

V gene: TRBV7-9
D gene: -
J gene: TRBJ1-2
clone size: -
CDR3 protein: CASSLAGLKYGYTF
CDR3 DNA: TGTGCCAGCAGCTTAGCGGGACTTAAGTACGGCTACACCTTC

V gene: TRBV11-3
D gene: TRBD2
J gene: TRBJ2-1
clone size: -
CDR3 protein: CASSPRSGTSGNNEQFF
CDR3 DNA: TGTGCCAGCAGTCCCCGATCCGGGACTAGCGGGAACAATGAGCAGTTCTTC

V gene: TRBV5-1
D gene: -
J gene: TRBJ2-1
clone size: -
CDR3 protein: CASSLLGGGQKDEQFF
CDR3 DNA: TGCGCCAGCAGCCTCCTAGGGGGGGGGCAGAAGGATGAGCAGTTCTTC

V gene: TRBV11-3
D gene: -
J gene: TRBJ2-5
clone size: -
CDR3 protein: CASSLNRVETQYF
CDR3 DNA: TGTGCCAGCAGCTTAAACAGGGTCGAGACCCAGTACTTC

V gene: TRBV4-3
D gene: -
J gene: TRBJ1-3
clone size: -
CDR3 protein: CASSQELGRGNTIYF
CDR3 DNA: TGCGCCAGCAGCCAAGAACTCGGCAGGGGAAACACCATATATTTT

V gene: TRBV4-2
D gene: TRBD2
J gene: TRBJ2-7
clone size: -
CDR3 protein: CASSQDPGTSGRSEQYF
CDR3 DNA: TGTGCCAGCAGCCAAGACCCGGGGACTAGCGGGAGGAGCGAGCAGTACTTC

V gene: TRBV19
D gene: TRBD2
J gene: TRBJ2-1
clone size: -
CDR3 protein: CASTTSGGPSNEQFF
CDR3 DNA: TGTGCCAGTACCACTAGCGGGGGGCCATCCAATGAGCAGTTCTTC

V gene: TRBV14
D gene: TRBD1
J gene: TRBJ2-7
clone size: -
CDR3 protein: CASSRQGAGEQYF
CDR3 DNA: TGTGCCAGCAGCAGGCAGGGGGCGGGTGAGCAGTACTTC

V gene: TRBV9
D gene: TRBD2
J gene: TRBJ2-1
clone size: -
CDR3 protein: CASSPAGEYNEQFF
CDR3 DNA: TGTGCCAGCAGCCCAGCGGGGGAGTACAATGAGCAGTTCTTC

V gene: TRBV15
D gene: -
J gene: TRBJ1-1
clone size: -
CDR3 protein: CATSRVDNTEAFF
CDR3 DNA: TGTGCCACCAGCAGAGTTGACAATACTGAAGCTTTCTTT

V gene: TRBV9
D gene: TRBD1
J gene: TRBJ1-3
clone size: few
CDR3 protein: CASSATQGNTIYF
CDR3 DNA: TGTGCCAGCAGCGCAACACAGGGGAACACCATATATTTT

V gene: TRBV6-4
D gene: -
J gene: TRBJ2-1
clone size: -
CDR3 protein: CASSADSSYNEQFF
CDR3 DNA: TGTGCCAGCAGTGCGGACAGCTCCTACAATGAGCAGTTCTTC

V gene: TRBV11-1
D gene: -
J gene: TRBJ1-1
clone size: -
CDR3 protein: CASSFYGGIMNTEAFF
CDR3 DNA: TGTGCCAGCAGCTTTTACGGCGGCATCATGAACACTGAAGCTTTCTTT

V gene: TRBV3-1/TRBV3-2
D gene: TRBD1
J gene: TRBJ1-1
clone size: -
CDR3 protein: CASSQDLRGLLNTEAFF
CDR3 DNA: TGTGCCAGCAGCCAAGACCTCAGGGGGCTGTTGAACACTGAAGCTTTCTTT

V gene: TRBV11-2
D gene: -
J gene: TRBJ2-7
clone size: -
CDR3 protein: CASSFLTAYEQYF
CDR3 DNA: TGTGCCAGCAGCTTTTTAACGGCCTACGAGCAGTACTTC

V gene: TRBV12-3/TRBV12-4
D gene: -
J gene: TRBJ1-2
clone size: -
CDR3 protein: CASRSREYGYTF
CDR3 DNA: TGTGCCAGCAGATCGAGAGAGTATGGCTACACCTTC

V gene: TRBV7-9
D gene: TRBD1
J gene: TRBJ1-1
clone size: -
CDR3 protein: CASSYQTTGGVTEAFF
CDR3 DNA: TGTGCCAGCAGCTACCAAACGACAGGGGGTGTCACTGAAGCTTTCTTT

V gene: TRBV30
D gene: -
J gene: TRBJ1-1
clone size: -
CDR3 protein: CAWTNRVSTEAFF
CDR3 DNA: TGTGCCTGGACCAACCGGGTGAGCACTGAAGCTTTCTTT

V gene: TRBV27
D gene: -
J gene: TRBJ1-5
clone size: -
CDR3 protein: CASSLGQGNQPQHF
CDR3 DNA: TGTGCCAGCAGTTTAGGGCAGGGCAATCAGCCCCAGCATTTT

V gene: TRBV12-3/TRBV12-4
D gene: TRBD1
J gene: TRBJ2-2
clone size: -
CDR3 protein: CASGDRVVGELFF
CDR3 DNA: TGTGCCAGCGGGGACAGGGTGGTCGGGGAGCTGTTTTTT

V gene: TRBV18
D gene: TRBD2
J gene: TRBJ2-2
clone size: few
CDR3 protein: CASSQGLASTGELFF
CDR3 DNA: TGTGCCAGCTCACAGGGACTAGCGAGCACCGGGGAGCTGTTTTTT

V gene: TRBV12-3/TRBV12-4
D gene: TRBD2
J gene: TRBJ2-1
clone size: -
CDR3 protein: CASSNGGEQFF
CDR3 DNA: TGTGCCAGCAGTAACGGGGGGGAGCAGTTCTTC

V gene: TRBV6-5
D gene: -
J gene: TRBJ2-7
clone size: -
CDR3 protein: CASSYWGSRGEQYF
CDR3 DNA: TGTGCCAGCAGTTACTGGGGATCGCGGGGAGAGCAGTACTTC

V gene: TRBV23-1
D gene: -
J gene: TRBJ2-7
clone size: -
CDR3 protein: CASSQSPGEAYEQYF
CDR3 DNA: TGCGCCAGCAGTCAATCCCCCGGGGAAGCCTACGAGCAGTACTTC

V gene: TRBV7-9
D gene: -
J gene: TRBJ2-5
clone size: -
CDR3 protein: CASSLVETRRETQYF
CDR3 DNA: TGTGCCAGCAGTTTAGTAGAAACTAGGAGGGAGACCCAGTACTTC

V gene: TRBV9
D gene: -
J gene: TRBJ2-5
clone size: -
CDR3 protein: CASSVSRAQETQYF
CDR3 DNA: TGTGCCAGCAGCGTATCCAGGGCCCAAGAGACCCAGTACTTC

V gene: TRBV27
D gene: -
J gene: TRBJ2-1
clone size: once
CDR3 protein: CASSYRTAPHEQFF
CDR3 DNA: TGTGCCAGCAGTTACCGGACAGCTCCCCATGAGCAGTTCTTC

V gene: TRBV6-2/TRBV6-3
D gene: -
J gene: TRBJ1-5
clone size: -
CDR3 protein: CASSSSESQPQHF
CDR3 DNA: TGTGCCAGCAGTTCCTCAGAGTCTCAGCCCCAGCATTTT

V gene: TRBV6-5
D gene: -
J gene: TRBJ1-1
clone size: -
CDR3 protein: CASSYQAPLNTEAFF
CDR3 DNA: TGTGCCAGCAGTTACCAAGCCCCGCTGAACACTGAAGCTTTCTTT